The present T cell receptor (beta chain) was sequenced within a study of cytotoxic CD8 clonotypes in ibrutinib-treated CLL. CDR3 length: 19 amino acids. Measured with immunoSEQ multiplex PCR; TCRdb has only the in-frame clones, and not every one. The table records approximately 80,000 clones, 70% to 90% of them present only once. Findings and limits, study-wide: Upon ibrutinib response clonality rose, and upon progression it fell back toward baseline.

On this clone: Its antigen remains unknown.

The V and J genes are TRBV1 and TRBJ2-3; the table's D gene call, TRBD2, was not cross checked with the DNA. TRBV1 is termed a pseudogene. Sequences were derived from PBMCs, sampled before ibrutinib treatment. The sequence derives from a human donor with chronic lymphocytic leukemia. The CDR3 DNA sequence: TGCACCAGCAGCCAAGAACTAGCGGGAGGGCCTTTCTCTACAGATACGCAGTATTTT. Amino acid sequence: CTSSQELAGGPFSTDTQYF.